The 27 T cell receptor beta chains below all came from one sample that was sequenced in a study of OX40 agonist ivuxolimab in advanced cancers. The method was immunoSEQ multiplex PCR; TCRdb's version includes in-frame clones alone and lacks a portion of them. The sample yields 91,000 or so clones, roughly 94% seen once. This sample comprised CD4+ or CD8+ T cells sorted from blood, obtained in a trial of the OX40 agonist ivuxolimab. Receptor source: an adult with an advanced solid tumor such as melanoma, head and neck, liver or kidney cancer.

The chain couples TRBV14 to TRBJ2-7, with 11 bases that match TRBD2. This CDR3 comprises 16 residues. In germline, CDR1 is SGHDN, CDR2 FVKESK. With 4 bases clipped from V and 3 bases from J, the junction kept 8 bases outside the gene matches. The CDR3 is CASSPGLAGLGYEQYF. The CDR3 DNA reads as TGTGCCAGCAGCCCCGGACTAGCGGGTTTGGGCTACGAGCAGTACTTC.

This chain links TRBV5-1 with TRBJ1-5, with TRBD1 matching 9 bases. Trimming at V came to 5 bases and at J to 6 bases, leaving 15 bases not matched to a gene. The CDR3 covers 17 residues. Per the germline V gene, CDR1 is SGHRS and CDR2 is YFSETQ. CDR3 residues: CASSLSPGTGLTQPQHF. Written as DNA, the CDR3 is TGCGCCAGCAGTTTATCACCCGGGACAGGGTTGACTCAGCCCCAGCATTTT.

CDR3 amino acids: CASSWGTGVGVGTLYEQYF. CDR3 DNA: TGCGCCAGCAGCTGGGGGACAGGGGTAGGGGTAGGTACTCTCTACGAGCAGTACTTC. The V call is TRBV5-1, the J call TRBJ2-7, with 10 positions matching TRBD1. The trim removed 3 bases at V and 3 bases at J, leaving 18 bases unmatched. Germline CDR1 reads SGHRS; CDR2 reads YFSETQ. The CDR3 has 19 residues.

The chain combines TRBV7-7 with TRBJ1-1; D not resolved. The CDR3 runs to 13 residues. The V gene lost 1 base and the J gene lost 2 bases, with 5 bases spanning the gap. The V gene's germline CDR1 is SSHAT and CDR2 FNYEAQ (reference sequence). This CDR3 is CASSLDRNTEAFF. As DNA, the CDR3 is TGTGCCAGCAGCTTAGACCGAAACACTGAAGCTTTCTTT. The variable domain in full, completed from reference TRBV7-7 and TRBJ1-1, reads GAGVSQSPRYKVTKRGQDVTLRCDPISSHATLYWYQQALGQGPEFLTYFNYEAQPDKSGLPSDRFSAERPEGSISTLTIQRTEQRDSAMYRCASSLDRNTEAFFGQGTRLTVV.

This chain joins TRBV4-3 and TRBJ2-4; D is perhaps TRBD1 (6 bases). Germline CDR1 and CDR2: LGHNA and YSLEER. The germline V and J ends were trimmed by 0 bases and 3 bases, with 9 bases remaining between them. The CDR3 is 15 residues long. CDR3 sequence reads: CASSQDRGGKNIQYF. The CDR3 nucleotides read TGCGCCAGCAGCCAAGACAGGGGTGGCAAAAACATTCAGTACTTC.

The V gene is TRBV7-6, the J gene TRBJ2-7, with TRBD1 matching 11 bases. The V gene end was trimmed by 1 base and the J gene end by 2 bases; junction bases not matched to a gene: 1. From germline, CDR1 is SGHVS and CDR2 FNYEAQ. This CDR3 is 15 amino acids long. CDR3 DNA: TGTGCCAGCAGCTTAGAGGGACAGGGGGCCTACGAGCAGTACTTC. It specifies CASSLEGQGAYEQYF.

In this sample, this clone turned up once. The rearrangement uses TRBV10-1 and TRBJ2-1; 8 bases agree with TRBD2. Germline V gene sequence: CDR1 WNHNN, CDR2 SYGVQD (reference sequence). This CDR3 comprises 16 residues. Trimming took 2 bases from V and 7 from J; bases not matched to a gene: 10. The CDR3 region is CASSEIRGGPSNEQFF. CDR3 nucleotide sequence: TGCGCCAGCAGTGAGATTCGGGGGGGGCCTAGTAATGAGCAGTTCTTC.

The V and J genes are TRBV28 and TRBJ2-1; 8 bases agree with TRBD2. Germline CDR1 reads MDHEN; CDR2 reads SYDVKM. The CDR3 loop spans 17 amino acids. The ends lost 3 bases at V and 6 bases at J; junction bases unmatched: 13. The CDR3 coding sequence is TGTGCCAGCAGTTTGCTTGCGTTAGGGCGGGAGGCCAATGAGCAGTTCTTC. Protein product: CASSLLALGREANEQFF. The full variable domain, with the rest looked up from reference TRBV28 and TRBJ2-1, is DVKVTQSSRYLVKRTGEKVFLECVQDMDHENMFWYRQDPGLGLRLIYFSYDVKMKEKGDIPEGYSVSREKKERFSLILESASTNQTSMYLCASSLLALGREANEQFFGPGTRLTVL.

The CDR3 nucleotides are TGTGCCAGCAGTTTCAACAGTCTCTCTGGGGCCAACGTCCTGACTTTC. Protein: CASSFNSLSGANVLTF. The chain recombines TRBV27 with TRBJ2-6; D gene ambiguous. V gave up 3 bases and J gave up 0 bases, with 9 bases separating them. CDR1 MNHEY and CDR2 SMNVEV come from the germline V gene (reference sequence). CDR3 length equals 16 residues. Full variable domain (rest looked up from reference TRBV27 and TRBJ2-6): EAQVTQNPRYLITVTGKKLTVTCSQNMNHEYMSWYRQDPGLGLRQIYYSMNVEVTDKGDVPEGYKVSRKEKRNFPLILESPSPNQTSLYFCASSFNSLSGANVLTFGAGSRLTVL.

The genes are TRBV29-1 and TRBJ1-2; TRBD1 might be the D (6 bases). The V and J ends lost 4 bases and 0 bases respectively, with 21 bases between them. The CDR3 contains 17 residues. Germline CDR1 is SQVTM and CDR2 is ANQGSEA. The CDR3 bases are TGCAGCGTTGTGGGGAAATCCGGGACATCTCCTAACTATGGCTACACCTTC. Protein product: CSVVGKSGTSPNYGYTF.

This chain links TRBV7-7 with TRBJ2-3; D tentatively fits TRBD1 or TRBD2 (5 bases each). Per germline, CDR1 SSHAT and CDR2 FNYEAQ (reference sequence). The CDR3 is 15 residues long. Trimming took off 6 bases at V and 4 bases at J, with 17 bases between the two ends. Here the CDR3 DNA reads TGTGCCAGCAGTTTCGGTACGGGGCTTTCAGATACGCAGTATTTT. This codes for CASSFGTGLSDTQYF.

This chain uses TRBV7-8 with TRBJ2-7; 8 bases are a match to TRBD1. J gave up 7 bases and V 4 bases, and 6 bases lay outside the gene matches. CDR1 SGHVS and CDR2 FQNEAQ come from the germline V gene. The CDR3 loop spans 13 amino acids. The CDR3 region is CASSSGTGREQYF. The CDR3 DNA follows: TGTGCCAGCAGCTCCGGGACAGGTCGGGAGCAGTACTTC.

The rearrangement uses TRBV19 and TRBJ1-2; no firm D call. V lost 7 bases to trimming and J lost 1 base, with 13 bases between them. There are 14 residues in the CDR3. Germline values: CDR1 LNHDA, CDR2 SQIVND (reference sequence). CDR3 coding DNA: TGTGCCAGTACCCCCCTGGACGGTAACTATGGCTACACCTTC. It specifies CASTPLDGNYGYTF.

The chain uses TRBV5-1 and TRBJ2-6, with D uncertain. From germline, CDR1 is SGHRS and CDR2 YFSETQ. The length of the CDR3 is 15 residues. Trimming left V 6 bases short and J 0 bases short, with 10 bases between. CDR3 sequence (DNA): TGCGCCAGCACGAGCTCCCTCTCTGGGGCCAACGTCCTGACTTTC. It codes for CASTSSLSGANVLTF.

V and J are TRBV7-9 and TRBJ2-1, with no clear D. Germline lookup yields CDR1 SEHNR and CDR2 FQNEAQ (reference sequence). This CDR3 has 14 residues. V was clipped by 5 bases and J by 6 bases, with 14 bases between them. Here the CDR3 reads CASSPHNSGNEQFF. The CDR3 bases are TGTGCCAGCAGCCCCCACAACTCGGGCAATGAGCAGTTCTTC.

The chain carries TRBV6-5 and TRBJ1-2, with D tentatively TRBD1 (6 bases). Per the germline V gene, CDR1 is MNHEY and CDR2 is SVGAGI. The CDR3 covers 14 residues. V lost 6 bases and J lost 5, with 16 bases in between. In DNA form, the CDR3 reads TGTGCCAGCAGCCCCAGGGGTTTCCGATATGGCTACACCTTC. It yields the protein CASSPRGFRYGYTF.

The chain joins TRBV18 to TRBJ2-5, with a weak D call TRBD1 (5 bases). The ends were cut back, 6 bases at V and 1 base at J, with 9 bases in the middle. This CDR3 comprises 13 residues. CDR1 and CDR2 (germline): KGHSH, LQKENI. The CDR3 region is CASSQGAQETQYF. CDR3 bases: TGTGCCAGCTCCCAAGGGGCCCAAGAGACCCAGTACTTC.

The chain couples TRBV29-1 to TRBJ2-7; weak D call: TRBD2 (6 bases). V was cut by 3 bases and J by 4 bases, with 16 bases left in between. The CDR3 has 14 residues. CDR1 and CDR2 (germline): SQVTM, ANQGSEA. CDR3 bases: TGCAGCGTTGAGGGACGTCTGGGGGGTTACGAGCAGTACTTC. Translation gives CSVEGRLGGYEQYF.

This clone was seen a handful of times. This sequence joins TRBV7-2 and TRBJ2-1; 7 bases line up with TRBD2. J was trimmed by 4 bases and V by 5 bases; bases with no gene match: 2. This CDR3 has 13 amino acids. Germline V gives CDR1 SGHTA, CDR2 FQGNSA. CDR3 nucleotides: TGTGCCAGCAGCCGGGACTATTACAATGAGCAGTTCTTC. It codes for CASSRDYYNEQFF.

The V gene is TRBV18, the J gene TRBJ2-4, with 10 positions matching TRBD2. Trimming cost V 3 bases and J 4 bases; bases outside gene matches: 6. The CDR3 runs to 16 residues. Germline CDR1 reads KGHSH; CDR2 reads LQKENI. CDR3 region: CASSPASGRGKNIQYF. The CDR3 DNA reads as TGTGCCAGCTCACCGGCCAGCGGGAGGGGGAAAAACATTCAGTACTTC.

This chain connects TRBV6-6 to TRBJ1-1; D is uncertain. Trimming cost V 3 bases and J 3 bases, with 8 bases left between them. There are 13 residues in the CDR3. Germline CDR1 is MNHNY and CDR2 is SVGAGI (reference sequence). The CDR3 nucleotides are TGTGCCAGCAGTTATGGTAAGGACACTGAAGCTTTCTTT. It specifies CASSYGKDTEAFF.

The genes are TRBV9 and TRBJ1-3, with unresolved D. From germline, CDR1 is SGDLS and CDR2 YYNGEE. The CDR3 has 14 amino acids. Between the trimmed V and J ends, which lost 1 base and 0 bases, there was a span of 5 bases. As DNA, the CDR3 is TGTGCCAGCAGCGTATTGGGCTCTGGAAACACCATATATTTT. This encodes CASSVLGSGNTIYF. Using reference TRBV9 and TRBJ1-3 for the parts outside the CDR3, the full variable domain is DSGVTQTPKHLITATGQRVTLRCSPRSGDLSVYWYQQSLDQGLQFLIQYYNGEERAKGNILERFSAQQFPDLHSELNLSSLELGDSALYFCASSVLGSGNTIYFGEGSWLTVV.

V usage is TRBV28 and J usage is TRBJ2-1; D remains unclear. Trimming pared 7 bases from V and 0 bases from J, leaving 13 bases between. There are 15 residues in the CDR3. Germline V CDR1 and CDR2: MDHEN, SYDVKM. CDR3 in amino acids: CASKDGLSSYNEQFF. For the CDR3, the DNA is TGTGCCAGCAAAGACGGGCTGAGCTCCTACAATGAGCAGTTCTTC.

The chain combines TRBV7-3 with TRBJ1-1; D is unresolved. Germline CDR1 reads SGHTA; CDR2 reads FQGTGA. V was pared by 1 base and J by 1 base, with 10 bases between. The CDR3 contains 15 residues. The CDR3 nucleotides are TGTGCCAGCAGCTTAATCGGGCGAACGAACACTGAAGCTTTCTTT. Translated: CASSLIGRTNTEAFF.

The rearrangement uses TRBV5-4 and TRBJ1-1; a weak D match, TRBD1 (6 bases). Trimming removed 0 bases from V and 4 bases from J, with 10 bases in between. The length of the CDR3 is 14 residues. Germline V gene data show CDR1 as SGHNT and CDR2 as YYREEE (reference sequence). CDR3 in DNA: TGTGCCAGCAGCTTGGAGGGGGGTGGCACTGAAGCTTTCTTT. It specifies CASSLEGGGTEAFF.

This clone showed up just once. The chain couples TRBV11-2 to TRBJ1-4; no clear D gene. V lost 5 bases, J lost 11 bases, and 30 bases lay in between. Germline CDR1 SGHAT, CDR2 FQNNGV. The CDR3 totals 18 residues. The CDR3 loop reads CASSPGVGWTLEMWKLFF. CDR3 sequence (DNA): TGTGCCAGCAGCCCCGGGGTGGGTTGGACCCTCGAGATGTGGAAACTGTTTTTT.

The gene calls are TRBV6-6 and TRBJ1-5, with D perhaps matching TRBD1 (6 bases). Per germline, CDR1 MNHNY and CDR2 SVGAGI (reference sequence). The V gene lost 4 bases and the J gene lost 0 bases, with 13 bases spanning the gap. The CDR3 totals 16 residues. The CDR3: CASSFRDIYSNQPQHF. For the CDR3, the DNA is TGTGCCAGCAGTTTCCGGGACATCTATAGCAATCAGCCCCAGCATTTT.